The clone carrying this T cell receptor (beta chain) was found a few times. The CDR3 covers 15 residues. With 3 bases removed from V and 1 base from J, the gap between germline ends came to 12 bases. The sample comes from a study of T-cell reconstitution after alpha-beta-depleted transplantation in children. The library targeted TCRbeta and was prepared with unique molecular identifiers. TCRdb reprocessed the PCR reads via MiXCR and lists one record per CDR3 protein. Among about 400,000 distinct CDR3 sequences, about 20% were seen once, and the ten largest hold less than 4.5%. This chain connects TRBV12-3 or TRBV12-4 to TRBJ1-1, with D possibly TRBD1 on 5 matching bases. This receptor was obtained from a human donor who donated a stem cell graft to a child with acute myeloid leukemia. Sequenced material: PBMCs from the stem cell graft donor, taken from the stem cell graft. The CDR3 reads CASSFSGQGNTEAFF. The CDR3, as DNA: TGTGCCAGCAGTTTCTCCGGGCAGGGGAACACTGAAGCTTTCTTT.